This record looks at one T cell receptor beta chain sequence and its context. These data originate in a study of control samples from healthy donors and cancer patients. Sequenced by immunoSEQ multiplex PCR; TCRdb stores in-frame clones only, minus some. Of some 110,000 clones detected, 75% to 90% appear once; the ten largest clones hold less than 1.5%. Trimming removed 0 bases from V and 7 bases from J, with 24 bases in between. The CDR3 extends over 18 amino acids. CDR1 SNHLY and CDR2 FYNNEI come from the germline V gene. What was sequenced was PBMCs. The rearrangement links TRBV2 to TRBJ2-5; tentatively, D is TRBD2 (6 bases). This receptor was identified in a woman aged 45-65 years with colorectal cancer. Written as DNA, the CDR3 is TGTGCCAGCAGTGAAGCCAGTTTAAGAAGCCTACCGCGGGGGACCCAGTACTTC. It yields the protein CASSEASLRSLPRGTQYF.